These 30 T cell receptor beta chains were sequenced from one sample in a study of PD-1 blockade in classical Hodgkin lymphoma. Brentuximab vedotin exposure varied among the patients, all of whom had relapsed after autologous stem cell transplantation. Some clones are missing from TCRdb's copy, which holds only in-frame ones; the method was immunoSEQ multiplex PCR. This table has over 10,000 clones, around 87% appearing once. This sample comprised peripheral blood mononuclear cells (PBMCs), obtained at baseline. The receptors derive from a human donor with classical Hodgkin lymphoma.

The chain combines TRBV6-1 with TRBJ2-3; 7 bases line up with TRBD1. CDR1 is MNHNS, CDR2 SASEGT, per germline. CDR3 length: 15 residues. V trimming: 6 bases; J trimming: 1 base; junction bases outside the gene matches: 7. The DNA for the CDR3 is TGTGCCAGCAGACCCCGACAGGGCGGCACAGATACGCAGTATTTT. Its translation: CASRPRQGGTDTQYF.

Notes on this clone: This may be a read error, as it is one base from a much larger clone. The chain links TRBV6-5 to TRBJ2-1; 8 bases line up with TRBD2. The CDR3 runs to 14 residues. The V segment lost 4 bases and the J segment 6 bases; nucleotides outside the gene matches: 5. Germline CDR1 is MNHEY and CDR2 is SVGAGI. The CDR3 DNA reads as TGTGCCAGCAGTTCAGCCGGGACTAGCAATGAGCAGTTCTTC. This sequence encodes CASSSAGTSNEQFF.

V is TRBV6-4 and J is TRBJ2-2, with D possibly matching TRBD2 (5 bases). The CDR3 runs to 13 residues. V lost 3 bases and J 7 bases, leaving 9 bases between the germline ends. Germline CDR1 MRHNA, CDR2 SNTAGT. The CDR3 reads CASSELVNGELFF. The CDR3 nucleotides read TGTGCCAGCAGTGAACTAGTCAACGGGGAGCTGTTTTTT.

This clone was seen once. The rearrangement uses TRBV6-1 and TRBJ1-2; TRBD1 might be the D (6 bases). Trimming shortened V by 6 bases and J by 4 bases, and 12 bases separated the two germline ends. There are 13 residues in the CDR3. Germline CDR1 reads MNHNS; CDR2 reads SASEGT. CDR3 residues: CASRPPGAYGYTF. In DNA form, the CDR3 reads TGTGCCAGCAGACCACCGGGGGCCTATGGCTACACCTTC.

By share, this clone counts as medium-sized. The chain employs TRBV30 and TRBJ1-1; D unclear. Trimming took off 4 bases at V and 5 bases at J, with 14 bases between the two ends. From germline, CDR1 is GTSNPN and CDR2 SVGIG (reference sequence). This CDR3 contains 13 residues. CDR3 coding DNA: TGTGCCTGGATAGTGACCACGGGGACTGAAGCTTTCTTT. It specifies CAWIVTTGTEAFF.

The chain joins TRBV4-1 to TRBJ2-7; no reliable D call. CDR1 and CDR2 (germline): MGHRA, YSYEKL. Trimming pared 0 bases from V and 2 bases from J, leaving 8 bases between. CDR3 length equals 14 residues. CDR3 region: CASSQDSRAYEQYF. DNA for the CDR3: TGCGCCAGCAGCCAAGATTCTAGGGCCTACGAGCAGTACTTC.

The chain recombines TRBV29-1 with TRBJ2-7, with TRBD2 as a possible D gene (6 bases). CDR1 is SQVTM and CDR2 is ANQGSEA in the germline V gene. This CDR3 contains 13 residues. V lost 7 bases and J 5 bases, leaving 18 bases between the germline ends. The CDR3 sequence is CSAPGGSGNEQYF. The CDR3, as DNA: TGCAGCGCCCCTGGAGGGAGCGGTAACGAGCAGTACTTC.

For the CDR3, the DNA is TGTGCCAGCAGCTTAGAGGCAGCTTACTATGGCTACACCTTC. It yields the protein CASSLEAAYYGYTF. V is TRBV7-2 and J is TRBJ1-2; D is ambiguous. This CDR3 has 14 amino acids. Between the trimmed V and J ends, which lost 1 base and 3 bases, there was a span of 9 bases. Germline CDR1 is SGHTA and CDR2 is FQGNSA.

This clone was seen once. The J gene is TRBJ2-7, the V gene TRBV10-1; TRBD2 is a possible D gene (6 bases). Trimming took 3 bases from V and 5 from J, leaving 11 bases between them. CDR1 is WNHNN, CDR2 SYGVQD, per germline (reference sequence). The CDR3 contains 13 residues. DNA for the CDR3: TGCGCCAGCAGTGACGGCGGGGAGGACGAGCAGTACTTC. This encodes CASSDGGEDEQYF.

This clone was seen only once. The V gene is TRBV28, the J gene TRBJ2-7; 9 bases fit TRBD1. CDR3 length: 16 residues. The J segment lost 0 bases and the V segment lost 3 bases, leaving 6 bases of the junction unmatched. Germline V CDR1 and CDR2: MDHEN, SYDVKM. The CDR3, as DNA: TGTGCCAGCAGTTTCGGGACAGGGCGGGACTCCTACGAGCAGTACTTC. It yields the protein CASSFGTGRDSYEQYF.

This chain links TRBV2 with TRBJ1-6; D possibly corresponds to TRBD1 (6 bases). Germline V gene lookup returns CDR1 SNHLY and CDR2 FYNNEI. Deletions cut 6 bases from V and 0 bases from J, with 21 bases between. The length of the CDR3 is 19 residues. The CDR3 sequence is CASRADSGQSFSYNSPLHF. The CDR3 coding sequence is TGTGCCAGCAGGGCCGATTCTGGACAGTCCTTCTCCTATAATTCACCCCTCCACTTT.

V usage is TRBV7-6 and J usage is TRBJ2-6; D is unclear. CDR1 SGHVS and CDR2 FNYEAQ come from the germline V gene. The germline V and J ends were trimmed by 5 bases and 0 bases, with 20 bases remaining between them. The CDR3 has 19 amino acids. CDR3 in amino acids: CASSQRFSGVSSGANVLTF. CDR3 nucleotides: TGTGCCAGCAGCCAAAGGTTCTCTGGGGTGAGCTCTGGGGCCAACGTCCTGACTTTC.

J is TRBJ2-7 and V is TRBV6-6; unclear D gene. Germline V gene lookup returns CDR1 MNHNY and CDR2 SVGAGI (reference sequence). Trimming left V 5 bases short and J 7 bases short, with 12 bases between. The CDR3 sequence is 12 residues long. The CDR3, as DNA: TGTGCCAGCAGTACCCAAGTGGGGGAGCAGTACTTC. Its translation is CASSTQVGEQYF.

The V call is TRBV9, the J call TRBJ2-2, with 8 positions matching TRBD2. Germline CDR1 and CDR2: SGDLS and YYNGEE. J gave up 6 bases and V 0 bases, and 10 bases lay outside the gene matches. The CDR3 has 17 residues. DNA for the CDR3: TGTGCCAGCAGCGTAGATTACGGGGGGGCAAGCTCCGGGGAGCTGTTTTTT. Residues: CASSVDYGGASSGELFF.

A single count supports this clone. The chain couples TRBV2 to TRBJ1-5; tentative D call: TRBD1 (5 bases). The germline CDR1 and CDR2 sequences are SNHLY and FYNNEI. V was cut by 6 bases and J by 5 bases, with 17 bases left in between. This CDR3 is 15 amino acids long. CDR3 coding DNA: TGTGCCAGCAGCCCGGGGCAGGGCCAATATCAGCCCCAGCATTTT. Protein sequence: CASSPGQGQYQPQHF.

This rearrangement joins TRBV6-5 to TRBJ2-5; a possible D gene is TRBD2 (5 bases). The germline gives CDR1 MNHEY, CDR2 SVGAGI. V was trimmed by 8 bases and J by 10 bases, leaving 8 bases between them. The CDR3 has 9 amino acids. The CDR3 region has the DNA TGTGCCAGCCCGGGAAGCCAGTACTTC. Encoded protein: CASPGSQYF.

The J gene is TRBJ2-5, the V gene TRBV18; no firm D call. The CDR3 loop spans 16 amino acids. Germline CDR1 reads KGHSH; CDR2 reads LQKENI. V was pared by 0 bases and J by 0 bases, with 11 bases between. The CDR3 is CASSPPNRVYQETQYF. In DNA form, the CDR3 reads TGTGCCAGCTCACCACCGAACCGGGTGTACCAAGAGACCCAGTACTTC.

The chain recombines TRBV11-1 with TRBJ1-1; D is possibly TRBD1 (5 bases). The V gene's germline CDR1 is SGHAT and CDR2 FQDESV (reference sequence). This CDR3 is built from 15 residues. Trimming cost V 5 bases and J 5 bases, with 18 bases left between them. The CDR3 spells CASSPQQAPATEAFF. Written as DNA, the CDR3 is TGTGCCAGCAGCCCCCAACAGGCCCCGGCGACTGAAGCTTTCTTT.

The genes are TRBV7-3 and TRBJ2-7; 7 bases are shared with TRBD2. The germline CDR1 and CDR2 sequences are SGHTA and FQGTGA. V lost 0 bases to trimming and J lost 3 bases; unmatched junction nucleotides: 5. The CDR3 loop spans 15 amino acids. The CDR3 region has the DNA TGTGCCAGCAGCTTAACGGGGGGGAGCGGCTACGAGCAGTACTTC. This translates into CASSLTGGSGYEQYF.

The rearrangement links TRBV7-9 to TRBJ2-1, with 11 positions matching TRBD2. The germline CDR1 and CDR2 sequences are SEHNR and FQNEAQ (reference sequence). V trimming: 5 bases; J trimming: 4 bases; junction bases outside the gene matches: 7. The CDR3 sequence is 16 residues long. The CDR3 here is CASSPPGLAAYNEQFF. CDR3 DNA: TGTGCCAGCAGCCCTCCGGGACTAGCGGCTTACAATGAGCAGTTCTTC.

The chain couples TRBV7-3 to TRBJ1-1; a weak D match, TRBD1 (5 bases). CDR1 is SGHTA, CDR2 FQGTGA, per germline. The CDR3 sequence is 15 residues long. Trimming took off 3 bases at V and 3 bases at J, with 14 bases between the two ends. CDR3 protein: CASSFSPGQDTEAFF. CDR3 DNA sequence: TGTGCCAGCAGCTTTTCCCCAGGGCAGGACACTGAAGCTTTCTTT.

The chain has TRBV4-1 and TRBJ2-7; D perhaps matches TRBD1 (6 bases). V gave up 1 base and J gave up 5 bases, with 15 bases separating them. Germline CDR1 reads MGHRA; CDR2 reads YSYEKL. This CDR3 contains 15 residues. This chain's CDR3 is CASSQGQGSIHEQYF. The CDR3 DNA reads as TGCGCCAGCAGCCAAGGGCAGGGGAGTATCCACGAGCAGTACTTC.

V gene TRBV2 combines with J gene TRBJ2-3; D gene ambiguous. Looked up from germline, CDR1 is SNHLY and CDR2 is FYNNEI. V was clipped by 6 bases and J by 6 bases, with 16 bases between them. The CDR3 covers 14 residues. The CDR3 spells CASRGKDGRDTQYF. CDR3 DNA: TGTGCCAGCAGGGGGAAGGACGGGCGGGATACGCAGTATTTT.

This chain links TRBV2 with TRBJ2-5, with D tentatively TRBD1 or TRBD2 (6 bases each). The CDR3 covers 14 residues. Germline V gene lookup returns CDR1 SNHLY and CDR2 FYNNEI. V lost 9 bases and J 4 bases, leaving 18 bases between the germline ends. Here the CDR3 reads CARMFGGEGETQYF. CDR3 nucleotides: TGTGCCAGAATGTTCGGGGGCGAAGGAGAGACCCAGTACTTC.

A few counts support this clone. The rearrangement links TRBV10-2 to TRBJ2-7, with D uncertain. CDR3 length: 14 amino acids. Germline CDR1 WSHSY, CDR2 SAAADI. The V gene lost 10 bases and the J gene lost 3 bases, with 19 bases spanning the gap. The CDR3 loop reads CAIPSDQSFYEQYF. The CDR3 nucleotides read TGCGCCATACCCTCGGACCAGAGTTTCTACGAGCAGTACTTC.

The chain combines TRBV30 with TRBJ2-5; no definite D call. CDR3 length: 13 amino acids. Looked up from germline, CDR1 is GTSNPN and CDR2 is SVGIG (reference sequence). V lost 0 bases, J lost 2 bases, and 7 bases lay in between. CDR3 protein: CAWSVRVQETQYF. In DNA form, the CDR3 reads TGTGCCTGGAGTGTACGGGTTCAAGAGACCCAGTACTTC.

This clone came up once. V gene TRBV9 combines with J gene TRBJ2-7, with 8 bases that match TRBD1. Germline values: CDR1 SGDLS, CDR2 YYNGEE. Trimming removed 4 bases from V and 2 bases from J; junction bases left unmatched: 8. The CDR3 totals 15 residues. CDR3 amino acids: CASSNGQGVTYEQYF. For the CDR3, the DNA is TGTGCCAGCAGCAATGGACAGGGTGTTACCTACGAGCAGTACTTC. The full variable domain, with the rest looked up from reference TRBV9 and TRBJ2-7, is DSGVTQTPKHLITATGQRVTLRCSPRSGDLSVYWYQQSLDQGLQFLIQYYNGEERAKGNILERFSAQQFPDLHSELNLSSLELGDSALYFCASSNGQGVTYEQYFGPGTRLTVT.

This chain connects TRBV4-1 to TRBJ2-1, with 9 bases lining up with TRBD2. This CDR3 region has 22 residues. V lost 0 bases and J lost 1; bases outside the gene matches: 19. CDR1 and CDR2 (germline): MGHRA, YSYEKL. In DNA, the CDR3 is TGCGCCAGCAGCCAAGATCAATTAGGGTTAGCGGGGGTCCAATTATCCTACAATGAGCAGTTCTTC. Protein sequence: CASSQDQLGLAGVQLSYNEQFF.

The rearrangement joins TRBV7-9 to TRBJ2-1; D not certain. Trimming shortened V by 5 bases and J by 8 bases, and 19 bases separated the two germline ends. Germline V lookup: CDR1 SEHNR, CDR2 FQNEAQ (reference sequence). The CDR3 loop spans 15 amino acids. This chain's CDR3 is CASSPVGYHGYEQFF. In DNA form, the CDR3 reads TGTGCCAGCAGCCCCGTTGGGTACCATGGGTATGAGCAGTTCTTC. The full variable domain, rest sourced from reference TRBV7-9 and TRBJ2-1, is DTGVSQNPRHKITKRGQNVTFRCDPISEHNRLYWYRQTLGQGPEFLTYFQNEAQLEKSRLLSDRFSAERPKGSFSTLEIQRTEQGDSAMYLCASSPVGYHGYEQFFGPGTRLTVL.

V usage is TRBV30 and J usage is TRBJ1-4, with TRBD1 as a possible D gene (6 bases). Trimming took off 0 bases at V and 2 bases at J, with 7 bases between the two ends. The CDR3 extends over 14 amino acids. CDR1 GTSNPN and CDR2 SVGIG come from the germline V gene (reference sequence). This CDR3 is CAWSVTGTNEKLFF. DNA of the CDR3: TGTGCCTGGAGTGTAACAGGGACTAATGAAAAACTGTTTTTT.